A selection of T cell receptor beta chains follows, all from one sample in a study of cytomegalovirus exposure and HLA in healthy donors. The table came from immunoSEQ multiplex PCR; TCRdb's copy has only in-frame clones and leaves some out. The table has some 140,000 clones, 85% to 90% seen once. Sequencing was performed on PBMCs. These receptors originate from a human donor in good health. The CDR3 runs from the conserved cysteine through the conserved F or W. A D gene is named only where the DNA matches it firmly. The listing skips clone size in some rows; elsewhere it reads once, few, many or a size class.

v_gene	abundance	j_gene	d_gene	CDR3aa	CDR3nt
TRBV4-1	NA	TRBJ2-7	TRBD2	CASSHKAGGHYEQYF	TGCGCCAGCAGCCACAAAGCGGGAGGGCACTACGAGCAGTACTTC
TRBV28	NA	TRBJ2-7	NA	CASSRGNEQYF	TGTGCCAGCAGTCGAGGGAACGAGCAGTACTTC
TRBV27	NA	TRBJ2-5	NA	CASLDSAETQYF	TGTGCCAGCCTCGACTCTGCGGAGACCCAGTACTTC
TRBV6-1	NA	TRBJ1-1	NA	CASREMNTEAFF	TGTGCCAGCAGGGAGATGAACACTGAAGCTTTCTTT
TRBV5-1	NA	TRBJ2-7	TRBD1	CASSPLGGQQSYEQYF	TGCGCCAGCAGCCCCCTTGGGGGACAGCAGTCCTACGAGCAGTACTTC
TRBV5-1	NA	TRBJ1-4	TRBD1	CASRNGTGVEKLFF	TGCGCCAGCAGGAACGGGACAGGGGTTGAAAAACTGTTTTTT
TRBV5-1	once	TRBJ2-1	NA	CASSLGFGSGVAAQPPYNEQFF	TGCGCCAGCAGCTTGGGTTTTGGCTCCGGGGTGGCGGCCCAGCCACCCTACAATGAGCAGTTCTTC
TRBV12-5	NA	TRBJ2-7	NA	CASGSGTTSYEQYF	TGTGCTAGTGGTTCGGGGACAACCTCCTACGAGCAGTACTTC
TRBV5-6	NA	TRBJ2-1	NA	CASSLEWGPTSSYNEQFF	TGTGCCAGCAGCTTGGAATGGGGACCGACTAGCTCCTACAATGAGCAGTTCTTC
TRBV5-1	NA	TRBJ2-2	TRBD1	CASSFGDSTGELFF	TGCGCCAGCAGCTTTGGGGACAGCACCGGGGAGCTGTTTTTT
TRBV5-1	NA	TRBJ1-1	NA	CASMDGGEAFF	TGCGCCAGCATGGACGGGGGTGAAGCTTTCTTT
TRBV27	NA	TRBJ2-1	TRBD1	CASSSKTGTVISNEQFF	TGTGCCAGCAGTTCAAAAACCGGGACAGTCATAAGCAATGAGCAGTTCTTC
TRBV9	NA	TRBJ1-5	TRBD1	CASSVGDRGDLWPQHF	TGTGCCAGCAGCGTAGGGGACAGGGGGGATCTATGGCCCCAGCATTTT
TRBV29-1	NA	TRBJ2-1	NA	CSVLGGIPDEQFF	TGCAGCGTCCTGGGGGGAATTCCGGATGAGCAGTTCTTC
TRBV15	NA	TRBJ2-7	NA	CATSRGSSIDYEQYF	TGTGCCACCAGCAGAGGTAGTAGCATCGACTACGAGCAGTACTTC
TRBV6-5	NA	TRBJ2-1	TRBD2	CASRRGGRARNEQFF	TGTGCCAGCAGGAGGGGCGGGAGGGCCCGTAATGAGCAGTTCTTC
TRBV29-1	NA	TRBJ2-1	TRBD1	CSVKDRVPHNEQFF	TGCAGCGTTAAAGACAGGGTCCCCCACAATGAGCAGTTCTTC
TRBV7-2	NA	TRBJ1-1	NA	CASSFWAFPEAFF	TGTGCCAGCAGCTTTTGGGCCTTTCCTGAAGCTTTCTTT
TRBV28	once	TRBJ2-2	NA	CASSSAGELFF	TGTGCCAGCAGCTCCGCCGGGGAGCTGTTTTTT
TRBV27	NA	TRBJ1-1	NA	CASSLFGGYTEAFF	TGTGCCAGCAGTTTATTCGGGGGTTACACTGAAGCTTTCTTT
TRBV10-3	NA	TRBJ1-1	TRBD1	CAIRNRGSNTEAFF	TGTGCCATCAGGAACAGGGGATCGAACACTGAAGCTTTCTTT
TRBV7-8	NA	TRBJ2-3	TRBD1	CASSRPQGVLGTDTQYF	TGTGCCAGCAGCCGACCACAGGGGGTTTTAGGCACAGATACGCAGTATTTT
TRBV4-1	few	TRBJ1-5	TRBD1	CASSPSSGTGGQGRHF	TGCGCCAGCAGCCCCTCCTCCGGGACAGGGGGCCAAGGGCGGCATTTT
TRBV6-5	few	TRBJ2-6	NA	CASRPGYAGANVLTF	TGTGCCAGCAGGCCGGGTTACGCTGGGGCCAACGTCCTGACTTTC
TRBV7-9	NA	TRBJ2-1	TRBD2	CASSFATTSGYNEQFF	TGTGCCAGCAGCTTCGCTACGACTAGCGGCTACAATGAGCAGTTCTTC
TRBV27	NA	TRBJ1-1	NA	CASSPVSGTEAFF	TGTGCCAGCAGCCCTGTCTCGGGGACTGAAGCTTTCTTT
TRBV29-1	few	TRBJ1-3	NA	CSTGSGNTIYF	TGCAGCACTGGCTCTGGAAACACCATATATTTT
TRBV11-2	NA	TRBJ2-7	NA	CASSYHDGDEQYF	TGTGCCAGCAGCTACCACGACGGGGACGAGCAGTACTTC
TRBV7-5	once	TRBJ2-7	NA	CARSIPGTENYEQYF	TGTGCCAGAAGCATCCCCGGGACAGAGAACTACGAGCAGTACTTC
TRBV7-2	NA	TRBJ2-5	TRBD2	CASRSSGSQETQYF	TGTGCCAGCAGAAGTAGCGGGAGCCAAGAGACCCAGTACTTC
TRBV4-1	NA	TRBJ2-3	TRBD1	CASSQAGPGTGESDTQYF	TGCGCCAGCAGCCAAGCCGGACCCGGGACAGGGGAATCAGATACGCAGTATTTT
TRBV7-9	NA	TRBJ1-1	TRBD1	CASSLGTGILF	TGTGCCAGCAGCTTAGGGACAGGGATCCTCTTT
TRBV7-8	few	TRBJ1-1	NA	CASSRVQGTEAFF	TGTGCCAGCAGCCGCGTACAGGGCACTGAAGCTTTCTTT
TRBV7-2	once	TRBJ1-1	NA	CASSLRTVVNTEAFF	TGTGCCAGCAGCTTACGGACAGTTGTTAACACTGAAGCTTTCTTT
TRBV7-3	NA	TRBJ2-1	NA	CASSLSGTYNEQFF	TGTGCCAGCAGCTTAAGTGGGACTTACAATGAGCAGTTCTTC
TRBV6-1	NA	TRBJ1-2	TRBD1	CASSGNRGANYGYTF	TGTGCCAGCAGCGGTAACAGGGGTGCTAACTATGGCTACACCTTC
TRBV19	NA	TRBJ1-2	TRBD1	CASSTPGQDYGYTF	TGTGCCAGTAGTACACCGGGACAGGACTATGGCTACACCTTC
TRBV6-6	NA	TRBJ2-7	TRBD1	CASSYGDRAYEQYF	TGTGCCAGCAGTTATGGAGACAGGGCTTACGAGCAGTACTTC
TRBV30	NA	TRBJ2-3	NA	CAWSVYRTGRTDTQYF	TGTGCCTGGAGTGTATACCGTACAGGGAGAACAGATACGCAGTATTTT
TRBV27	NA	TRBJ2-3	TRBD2	CASSLSGGTDTQYF	TGTGCCAGCAGTTTATCGGGGGGGACAGATACGCAGTATTTT
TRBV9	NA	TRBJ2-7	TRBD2	CASSGDPAGEQYF	TGTGCCAGCAGCGGGGACCCAGCGGGGGAGCAGTACTTC